The 3 T cell receptor beta chains below were found in one sample sequenced in a study of early T cells in non-severe SARS-CoV-2 infection. TCRdb fed the 5' RACE reads into MiXCR, producing one record per CDR3 protein. The table includes fewer than 35,000 distinct CDR3 sequences, around 4.4% detected once. The source material was whole blood. All receptors derive from an adult who was a healthcare worker with PCR-confirmed SARS-CoV-2 infection or an uninfected control (not recorded which).

The chain links TRBV20-1 to TRBJ2-7; D not certain. This CDR3 spans 12 amino acids. V lost 3 bases to trimming and J lost 7 bases, with 13 bases between them. CDR1 and CDR2 (germline): DFQATT, SNEGSKA (reference sequence). The CDR3 DNA is TGCAGTGCTAGCCCCGAGTGGCGAGAGCAGTACTTC. This codes for CSASPEWREQYF.

This clonotype was detected ten times or more. The chain links TRBV7-9 to TRBJ2-7, with D maybe TRBD1 (6 bases). Germline CDR1 reads SEHNR; CDR2 reads FQNEAQ (reference sequence). The CDR3 consists of 13 residues. The V end lost 6 bases, the J end lost 6 bases, and 15 bases lay between the germline ends. The DNA of the CDR3 is TGTGCCAGCAGGACAGGAACTATGGGCGAGCAGTACGTC. Residues: CASRTGTMGEQYV.

This clonotype occurred a few times. J is TRBJ1-5 and V is TRBV18, with D possibly matching TRBD1 (6 bases). The CDR3 runs 19 residues. Germline loops: CDR1 KGHSH, CDR2 LQKENI. V dropped 2 bases and J dropped 0 bases, with 20 bases sitting between them. As DNA, the CDR3 is TGTGCCAGCTCACCATCCTCCGGACAGTCTAGATATAGCAATCAGCCCCAGCATTTT. It yields the protein CASSPSSGQSRYSNQPQHF.